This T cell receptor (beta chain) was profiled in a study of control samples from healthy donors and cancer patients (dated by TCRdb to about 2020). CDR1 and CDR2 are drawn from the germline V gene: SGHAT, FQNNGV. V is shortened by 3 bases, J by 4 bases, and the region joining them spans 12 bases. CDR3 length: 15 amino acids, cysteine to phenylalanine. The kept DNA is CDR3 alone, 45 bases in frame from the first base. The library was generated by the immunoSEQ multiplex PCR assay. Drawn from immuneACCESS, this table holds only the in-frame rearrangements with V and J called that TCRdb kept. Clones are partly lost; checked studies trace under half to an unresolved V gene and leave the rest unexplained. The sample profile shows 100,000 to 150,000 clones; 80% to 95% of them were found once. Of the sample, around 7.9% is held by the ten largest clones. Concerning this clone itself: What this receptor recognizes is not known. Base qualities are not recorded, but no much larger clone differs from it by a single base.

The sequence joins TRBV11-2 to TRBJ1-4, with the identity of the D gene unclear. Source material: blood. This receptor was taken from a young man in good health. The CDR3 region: CASSFSGLGNEKLFF. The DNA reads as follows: TGTGCCAGCAGCTTTTCAGGTTTGGGTAATGAAAAACTGTTTTTT.